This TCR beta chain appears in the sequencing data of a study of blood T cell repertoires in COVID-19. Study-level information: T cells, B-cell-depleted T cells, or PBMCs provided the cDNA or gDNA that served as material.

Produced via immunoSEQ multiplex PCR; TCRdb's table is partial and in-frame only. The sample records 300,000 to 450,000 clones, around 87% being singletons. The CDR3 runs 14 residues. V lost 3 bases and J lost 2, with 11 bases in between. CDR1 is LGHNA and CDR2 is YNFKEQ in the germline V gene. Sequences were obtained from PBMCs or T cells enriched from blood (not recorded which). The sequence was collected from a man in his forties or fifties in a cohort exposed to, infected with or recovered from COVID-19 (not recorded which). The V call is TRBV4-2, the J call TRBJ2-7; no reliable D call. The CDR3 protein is CASSHNSLPYEQYF. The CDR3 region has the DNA TGTGCCAGCAGCCATAACAGCCTCCCCTACGAGCAGTACTTC.